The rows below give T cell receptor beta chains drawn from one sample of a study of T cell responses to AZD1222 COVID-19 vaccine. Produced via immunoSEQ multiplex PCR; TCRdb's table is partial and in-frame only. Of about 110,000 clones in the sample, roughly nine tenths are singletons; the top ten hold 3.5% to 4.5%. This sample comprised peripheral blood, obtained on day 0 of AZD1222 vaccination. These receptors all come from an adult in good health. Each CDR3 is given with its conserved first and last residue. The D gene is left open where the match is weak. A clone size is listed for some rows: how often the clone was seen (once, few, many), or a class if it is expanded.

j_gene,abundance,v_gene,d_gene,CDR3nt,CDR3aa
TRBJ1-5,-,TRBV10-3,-,TGTGCCATCAGTGTTAGGAGGAATCAGCCCCAGCATTTT,CAISVRRNQPQHF
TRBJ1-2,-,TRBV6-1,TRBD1,TGTGCCAGCAGTGATAGGACAGGCAGCGGCTACACCTTC,CASSDRTGSGYTF
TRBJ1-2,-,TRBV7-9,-,TGTGCGATCCCCGGGGGCAACTATGGCTACACCTTC,CAIPGGNYGYTF
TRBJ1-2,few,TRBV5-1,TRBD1,TGCGCCAGCGGGACAGGGGACCATGGCTACACCTTC,CASGTGDHGYTF
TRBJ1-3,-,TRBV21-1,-,TGTGCCAGCAGCAAAGTACAGGGGAGAGATGGAAACACCATATATTTT,CASSKVQGRDGNTIYF
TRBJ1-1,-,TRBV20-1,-,TGCAGCCTTACAGGGATCACTGAAGCTTTCTTT,CSLTGITEAFF
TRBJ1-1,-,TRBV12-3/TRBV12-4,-,TGTGCCAGCAGCTCACAAGGGATCATGGCTTTCTTT,CASSSQGIMAFF
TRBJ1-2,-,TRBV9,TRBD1,TGTGCCAGCAGCGCTGGGACAGACCTCGCTAACTATGGCTACACCTTC,CASSAGTDLANYGYTF
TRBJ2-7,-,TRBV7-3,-,TGTGCCAGCAGCTTAAGGAGTGGTAGTGACGAGCAGTACTTC,CASSLRSGSDEQYF
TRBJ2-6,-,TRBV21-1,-,TGTGCCAGCAGCAACATCCGCTCTGGGGCCAACGTCCTGACTTTC,CASSNIRSGANVLTF
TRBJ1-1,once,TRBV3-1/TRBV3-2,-,TGTGCCAGCAGCCAAGCATCGTCTCCGAACACTGAAGCTTTCTTT,CASSQASSPNTEAFF
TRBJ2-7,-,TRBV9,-,TGTGCCAGCAGCGTAGTTCCCACAGGGACCTACGAGCAGTACTTC,CASSVVPTGTYEQYF
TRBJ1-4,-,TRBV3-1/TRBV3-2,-,TGTGCCAGCACCAGCGAGGGGACGACTAATGAAAAACTGTTTTTT,CASTSEGTTNEKLFF
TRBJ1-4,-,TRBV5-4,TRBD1,TGTGCCAGCAGCCCCGGACAGGGGAGGGCCGAAAAACTGTTTTTT,CASSPGQGRAEKLFF
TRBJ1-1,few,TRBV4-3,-,TGCGCCAGCAGCCTACTGGGCGGAAAAACTGAAGCTTTCTTT,CASSLLGGKTEAFF
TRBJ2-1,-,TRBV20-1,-,TGCAGTGCTAGTGGAGCTGGGAGTGTCTACAATGAGCAGTTCTTC,CSASGAGSVYNEQFF
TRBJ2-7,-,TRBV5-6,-,TGTGCCAGCAGCTTGAGCGTCAGCTCCTACGAGCAGTACTTC,CASSLSVSSYEQYF